A selection of T cell receptor beta chains follows, all from one sample in a study of cytomegalovirus exposure and HLA in healthy donors. This table comes from immunoSEQ multiplex PCR, and its TCRdb copy is limited to in-frame clones, with some not included. The repertoire consists of fewer than 110,000 clones, with 82% occurring once and the leading ten covering about 2.5%. The source material was PBMCs. Receptor source: a man aged 30 to 45 in good health and CMV-seropositive. The CDR3 runs from the conserved cysteine through the conserved F or W. Each record gives: D gene, J gene, V gene, clone size, CDR3 protein, CDR3 DNA. A D gene is named only where the DNA matches it firmly. Size is stated for part of the rows, as once, few or many counts, or as a class when the clone is expanded.

.,TRBJ1-1,TRBV29-1,once,CSVDTGLNTEAFF,TGCAGCGTTGATACGGGTCTGAACACTGAAGCTTTCTTT
.,TRBJ1-1,TRBV6-5,.,CASSLADSNTEAFF,TGTGCCAGCAGTTTGGCGGACTCGAACACTGAAGCTTTCTTT
.,TRBJ2-5,TRBV19,few,CASSGQGGETQYF,TGTGCCAGTAGCGGCCAGGGAGGAGAGACCCAGTACTTC
TRBD2,TRBJ2-3,TRBV13,once,CASSFRLASEDTQYF,TGTGCCAGCAGCTTTAGACTAGCGAGCGAGGATACGCAGTATTTT
.,TRBJ2-7,TRBV30,.,CAGTTSSYEQYF,TGTGCCGGGACAACAAGCTCCTACGAGCAGTACTTC
TRBD2,TRBJ2-1,TRBV5-4,.,CASSLAKRGGYNEQFF,TGTGCCAGCAGCTTGGCCAAGCGGGGGGGCTACAATGAGCAGTTCTTC
.,TRBJ1-1,TRBV18,once,CASSPLEGTDTEAFF,TGTGCCAGCTCACCATTGGAGGGTACGGACACTGAAGCTTTCTTT
.,TRBJ2-6,TRBV2,.,CASSERSGANGLTF,TGTGCCAGCAGTGAACGGTCTGGGGCCAACGGCCTGACTTTC
.,TRBJ1-6,TRBV7-8,.,CASSLMFPDSPLHF,TGTGCCAGCAGCTTAATGTTCCCTGATTCACCCCTCCACTTT
TRBD1,TRBJ1-1,TRBV10-1,few,CASSAGTENTEAFF,TGCGCCAGCAGTGCCGGGACAGAGAACACTGAAGCTTTCTTT
.,TRBJ2-3,TRBV4-1,once,CASGGVGFFITDTQYF,TGCGCCAGCGGAGGTGTAGGGTTTTTTATCACAGATACGCAGTATTTT
TRBD1,TRBJ2-7,TRBV7-2,.,CASSLEDGQGIYEQYF,TGTGCCAGCAGCTTAGAAGACGGACAGGGGATCTACGAGCAGTACTTC
.,TRBJ1-1,TRBV27,.,CASSLLLGVTEAFF,TGTGCCAGCAGTTTATTGCTAGGGGTCACTGAAGCTTTCTTT
.,TRBJ2-2,TRBV6-5,.,CASSYGGWQNTGELFF,TGTGCCAGCAGTTACGGCGGGTGGCAGAACACCGGGGAGCTGTTTTTT
.,TRBJ2-5,TRBV5-1,few,CASSLGSGQETQYF,TGCGCCAGCAGCTTGGGATCAGGTCAAGAGACCCAGTACTTC
.,TRBJ2-7,TRBV5-1,.,CASSLTGQPYEQYF,TGCGCCAGCAGCTTGACAGGACAGCCCTACGAGCAGTACTTC
.,TRBJ2-5,TRBV4-1,.,CASSQEAGTQYF,TGCGCCAGCAGCCAAGAAGCGGGGACCCAGTACTTC
TRBD1,TRBJ2-7,TRBV7-9,few,CSSSSDRYEQYF,TGTTCCAGCAGCTCGGACAGGTACGAGCAGTACTTC
TRBD2,TRBJ2-1,TRBV4-2,.,CASSQDLSSGGNEQFF,TGTGCCAGCAGCCAAGATTTGTCTAGCGGGGGCAATGAGCAGTTCTTC
.,TRBJ1-5,TRBV10-3,.,CAISEEWGRSNQPQHF,TGTGCCATCAGTGAGGAATGGGGGCGAAGCAATCAGCCCCAGCATTTT
TRBD2,TRBJ2-5,TRBV28,.,CASSPGLAGATQYF,TGTGCCAGCAGCCCCGGACTAGCGGGAGCGACCCAGTACTTC
.,TRBJ1-2,TRBV7-9,.,CASRFLGAPRKGTNYGYTF,TGTGCCAGCAGGTTCCTAGGGGCCCCTCGTAAGGGAACTAACTATGGCTACACCTTC
TRBD2,TRBJ2-4,TRBV4-1,.,CASSQDQRGLATKNSQYF,TGCGCCAGCAGCCAAGATCAAAGGGGACTAGCGACCAAAAACAGTCAGTACTTC
.,TRBJ2-7,TRBV11-2,.,CASSLALAFSYEQYF,TGTGCCAGCAGCTTAGCCCTAGCGTTCTCCTACGAGCAGTACTTC
.,TRBJ1-1,TRBV10-3,.,CAISELSETEAFF,TGTGCCATCAGTGAGTTAAGCGAAACGGAAGCTTTCTTT
TRBD2,TRBJ2-2,TRBV6-5,.,CASSYAGGSYTGELFF,TGTGCCAGCAGTTACGCGGGGGGCTCATATACCGGGGAGCTGTTTTTT
.,TRBJ1-6,TRBV11-2,.,CASSFRVDSYNSPLHF,TGTGCCAGCAGCTTCAGGGTAGATTCCTATAATTCACCCCTCCACTTT
.,TRBJ2-1,TRBV6-1,once,CASSRQDTVDEQFF,TGTGCCAGTTCAAGGCAGGACACTGTCGATGAGCAGTTCTTC
.,TRBJ2-6,TRBV5-1,.,CASSLVGAGANVLTF,TGCGCCAGCAGCTTGGTGGGGGCCGGGGCCAACGTCCTGACTTTC
TRBD1,TRBJ2-7,TRBV6-1,.,CASKPFGTVYEQYF,TGTGCCAGTAAACCTTTTGGGACAGTCTACGAGCAGTACTTC
TRBD1,TRBJ2-7,TRBV29-1,.,CSAGQVSYEQYF,TGCAGCGCCGGACAGGTTTCCTACGAGCAGTACTTC
.,TRBJ2-7,TRBV5-1,.,CASSLVNVGTAIYEQYF,TGCGCCAGCAGCTTGGTTAACGTTGGGACTGCCATTTACGAGCAGTACTTC
.,TRBJ2-7,TRBV7-9,.,CASSLGPGTIYEQYF,TGTGCCAGCAGCTTAGGCCCCGGGACAATCTACGAGCAGTACTTC
.,TRBJ2-1,TRBV2,.,CASSLSRGPNEQFF,TGTGCCAGCAGCCTTTCGCGGGGGCCCAATGAGCAGTTCTTC
TRBD1,TRBJ1-2,TRBV6-1,.,CASISQGGGYGYTF,TGTGCCAGCATTTCACAGGGGGGAGGCTATGGCTACACCTTC
.,TRBJ2-5,TRBV5-1,few,CASSLGQVVQQTQYF,TGCGCCAGCAGCTTGGGTCAGGTGGTCCAGCAGACCCAGTACTTC
TRBD2,TRBJ2-5,TRBV7-8,.,CASSPREGETQYF,TGTGCCAGCAGCCCTCGGGAGGGAGAGACCCAGTACTTC
TRBD1,TRBJ2-1,TRBV27,.,CASSIHRGPYNEQFF,TGTGCCAGCAGTATTCACAGGGGCCCCTACAATGAGCAGTTCTTC
TRBD2,TRBJ2-3,TRBV27,.,CASSPREGDTQYF,TGTGCCAGCAGTCCGCGGGAGGGAGATACGCAGTATTTT
.,TRBJ1-5,TRBV6-5,.,CASSYSGGAGQPQHF,TGTGCCAGCAGTTACTCGGGGGGGGCCGGTCAGCCCCAGCATTTT
.,TRBJ2-2,TRBV7-8,.,CASSFTHTGELFF,TGTGCCAGCAGCTTTACTCACACCGGGGAGCTGTTTTTT
TRBD2,TRBJ2-5,TRBV9,.,CASSASGSGGALSETQYF,TGTGCCAGCAGCGCCTCCGGTAGCGGGGGGGCACTTTCCGAGACCCAGTACTTC
.,TRBJ2-3,TRBV5-6,.,CASSLGTGTSTDTQYF,TGTGCCAGCAGCTTGGGCACAGGCACTAGCACAGATACGCAGTATTTT
TRBD1,TRBJ2-7,TRBV18,.,CASSPRDRDYEQYF,TGTGCCAGCTCACCACGGGACAGGGACTACGAGCAGTACTTC
TRBD1,TRBJ1-4,TRBV2,.,CASRDSNEKLFF,TGTGCCAGCCGGGACAGCAATGAAAAACTGTTTTTT
.,TRBJ2-7,TRBV30,.,CAWSARGRAYEQYF,TGTGCCTGGAGTGCCCGCGGGCGGGCTTACGAGCAGTACTTC
.,TRBJ1-5,TRBV19,once,CASSVGQFSNQPQHF,TGTGCCAGTAGTGTTGGACAGTTTAGCAATCAGCCCCAGCATTTT
TRBD1,TRBJ1-2,TRBV11-1,.,CASTSRDRGVLGYGYTF,TGTGCCAGCACATCTCGGGACAGGGGAGTATTGGGTTATGGCTACACCTTC
TRBD1,TRBJ1-2,TRBV6-5,.,CASSYQRTGNYGYTF,TGTGCCAGCAGTTACCAGCGGACAGGGAACTATGGCTACACCTTC
.,TRBJ1-2,TRBV19,.,CASSMMAAVPTGYTF,TGTGCCAGTAGTATGATGGCGGCGGTCCCCACTGGCTACACCTTC
.,TRBJ1-5,TRBV7-8,.,CASSLGFKGDSNQPQHF,TGTGCCAGCAGCTTAGGTTTTAAAGGGGATAGCAATCAGCCCCAGCATTTT
TRBD1,TRBJ2-7,TRBV19,.,CASSMGGPGGHYEQYF,TGTGCCAGTAGTATGGGCGGGCCAGGGGGACACTACGAGCAGTACTTC
TRBD1,TRBJ2-7,TRBV11-3,.,CASKPGGYEQYF,TGTGCCAGCAAACCAGGGGGTTACGAGCAGTACTTC
.,TRBJ2-2,TRBV7-9,.,CASRHTSTRGELFF,TGTGCCAGCAGACATACTAGCACTCGGGGAGAGCTGTTTTTT